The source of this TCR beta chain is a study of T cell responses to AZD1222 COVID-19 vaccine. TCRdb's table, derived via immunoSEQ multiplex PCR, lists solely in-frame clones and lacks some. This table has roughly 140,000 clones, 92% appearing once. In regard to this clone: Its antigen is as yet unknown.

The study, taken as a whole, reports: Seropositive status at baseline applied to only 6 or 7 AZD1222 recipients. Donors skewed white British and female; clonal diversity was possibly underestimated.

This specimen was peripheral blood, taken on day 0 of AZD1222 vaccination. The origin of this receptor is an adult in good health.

CDR3 region: CASSPHGGGSSGNTIYF. DNA for the CDR3: TGTGCCAGTAGTCCCCACGGGGGGGGCAGCTCTGGAAACACCATATATTTT. This chain connects TRBV19 to TRBJ1-3; D is perhaps TRBD1 (6 bases). CDR3 length: 17 amino acids. CDR1 is LNHDA and CDR2 is SQIVND in the germline V gene (reference sequence). V was trimmed by 5 bases and J by 0 bases, leaving 17 bases between them.